The T cell receptor beta chain under discussion was sequenced for a study of T cell responses to AZD1222 COVID-19 vaccine. Study observations and caveats: White British people made up most donors, females outnumbered males, and clonal diversity was possibly underestimated.

Libraries were prepared by immunoSEQ multiplex PCR; TCRdb keeps only in-frame clonotypes and omits some of them. The repertoire holds some 170,000 clones, with approximately 90% as singletons. Comment on this clone: Its antigen remains unknown.

This CDR3 is 14 amino acids long. V usage is TRBV7-5 and J usage is TRBJ2-7; no DNA check was done on the table's D call, TRBD2. TRBV7-5 constitutes a pseudogene. The starting material was peripheral blood, obtained 28 days after the second dose of the MenACWY control vaccine. The clonotype comes from an adult who received the MenACWY meningococcal vaccine as a control. Written as DNA, the CDR3 is TGTGCCAGAGCGACTAGCGGACTGGGAACCGAGCAGTACTTC. It is translated as CARATSGLGTEQYF.